Listed below are T cell receptor beta chains from one sample, sequenced in a study of cytomegalovirus exposure and HLA in healthy donors. Generated by immunoSEQ multiplex PCR, the TCRdb table keeps only in-frame clones and is missing some. The table includes around 97,000 clones, approximately 9% detected once. The sequenced sample was PBMCs. These receptors originate from a man in his fifties or sixties in good health and CMV-seropositive. CDR3s include the opening cysteine and the closing phenylalanine or tryptophan. The order of the fields is J gene, V gene, D gene, CDR3 protein. The D gene is left open where the match is weak.

TRBJ1-2,TRBV30,NA,CAWSVPGMRGYTF
TRBJ2-6,TRBV5-1,TRBD1,CASSLTGGFMSGANVLTF
TRBJ1-1,TRBV18,NA,CASSRGQNTEAFF
TRBJ1-1,TRBV7-9,NA,CASTAYGTGVNTEAFF
TRBJ2-7,TRBV19,TRBD1,CASTPGQRNHEQYF
TRBJ2-4,TRBV30,TRBD1,CAWSVLDRANIQYF
TRBJ1-6,TRBV27,NA,CASSYQGSGSPLHF
NA,TRBV29-1,NA,CSVGQLNSYEQYF
TRBJ2-2,TRBV19,TRBD2,CASSPRSSGSTGELFF
TRBJ2-1,TRBV7-9,NA,CASSLLTTGPNEQFF
TRBJ2-1,TRBV9,NA,CASSAGPRPSSYNEQFF
TRBJ1-4,TRBV19,TRBD1,CASSRLPGTGDEKLFF
TRBJ1-2,TRBV9,TRBD1,CASSVAGGVGGYTF
TRBJ2-1,TRBV19,NA,CASSPGWSSYNEQFF
TRBJ2-5,TRBV6-6,TRBD2,CASSSNGRAGKYF
TRBJ1-5,TRBV4-2,NA,CASSQDPQGNQPQHF
TRBJ1-2,TRBV28,NA,CASTGNYGYTF
TRBJ1-4,TRBV30,NA,CACTGVAATNEKLFF
TRBJ2-3,TRBV2,NA,CASKAADTQYF
TRBJ1-2,TRBV27,TRBD1,CASRALDRANYGYTF
TRBJ2-1,TRBV6-1,TRBD2,CASKRLAGNYNEQFF